The clone carrying this T cell receptor (beta chain) was observed a handful of times. Its antigen remains unidentified. This record comes from a study of spatial heterogeneity in lung cancer. The overall study: Alpha-chain sequences were consistently detected less often than beta-chain sequences. Within raw reads, each unique TCR and UMI combination appeared on average more than ten times.

TCRdb re-called the 5' RACE reads with MiXCR, one entry per CDR3 protein. The sample records some 70,000 distinct CDR3 sequences, less than 15% being singletons. Time point given: sample taken at primary tumor resection. From tumor, nontumor lung or frozen PBMC, whole RNA was taken unsorted for sequencing. Donors were approximately 70 untreated early-stage non-small cell lung cancer patients. Whole-study findings and limits: The study found ubiquitous expanded tumor TCRs in blood more at resection than follow-up.

This TCR came from a male donor with early-stage non-small cell lung cancer. This specimen consisted of PBMCs, obtained at surgery.

The CDR3 nucleotides are TGCGCCAGCGCACTAGCGGGAGGGGTGGATACGCAGTATTTT. Translated, it gives CASALAGGVDTQYF. The J gene is TRBJ2-3, the V gene TRBV5-1; 13 nucleotides match TRBD2. The CDR3 spans 14 residues. CDR1 SGHRS and CDR2 YFSETQ come from the germline V gene. The V and J ends lost 7 bases and 6 bases, in that order; junction bases with no gene match: 5.